This T cell receptor (beta chain) was sequenced during a study of cytomegalovirus exposure and HLA in healthy donors. Notes on this clone: Its antigen is unidentified.

Between the trimmed V and J ends, which lost 2 bases and 1 base, there was a span of 16 bases. Germline loops: CDR1 KGHSH, CDR2 LQKENI. The CDR3 extends over 17 amino acids. The study's findings and limits: The availability of immune exposure information extended only to CMV serostatus. The listing of 150 or so TCR beta chains classed them as cytomegalovirus-associated.

13 Jbeta primers and 60 Vbeta primers were used for the PCR. Assay: immunoSEQ multiplex PCR; the TCRdb copy retains only in-frame clones and omits some. The sample yields some 220,000 clones, roughly 78% seen once. This sequence joins TRBV18 and TRBJ2-3, with a possible D match to TRBD1 (5 bases). The TCR originated in a boy aged 5-17 years in good health and CMV-seronegative. Sequencing input: PBMCs. The CDR3 sequence: CASSPSQGRLGTDTQYF. For the CDR3, the DNA is TGTGCCAGCTCACCATCCCAGGGTAGATTGGGCACAGATACGCAGTATTTT.